These 10 T cell receptor beta chains originate from one sample sequenced in a study of T cell responses to AZD1222 COVID-19 vaccine (dated by TCRdb to about 2021). The label giving this sample's time point can be read as: baseline before first vaccination. The method behind the library was the immunoSEQ multiplex PCR assay. In TCRdb, the immuneACCESS table is reduced to in-frame sequences with V and J assigned. These tables do not hold every clone; where another copy was compared, an unresolved V gene accounts for under half, and the others remain unexplained. This sample holds 150,000 to 200,000 clones; about 92% were observed only once. Of the sample, around 2.5% falls within the top ten clones. Sequencing used peripheral blood, obtained on day 0 of AZD1222 vaccination. These receptors came from an adult in good health.

The chain links TRBV6-5 to TRBJ2-1; 12 bases are shared with TRBD2. CDR3 length: 15 residues. CDR1 is MNHEY and CDR2 is SVGAGI in the germline V gene. J gave up 4 bases and V 6 bases, and 4 bases lay outside the gene matches. This CDR3 is CASRGTSGPYNEQFF. In DNA, the CDR3 is TGTGCCAGCAGAGGGACTAGCGGGCCATACAATGAGCAGTTCTTC.

The rearrangement links TRBV5-1 to TRBJ1-1; weak D call: TRBD1 (5 bases). This CDR3 contains 14 residues. The germline V gene has CDR1 SGHRS and CDR2 YFSETQ. V lost 1 base and J 6 bases, leaving 13 bases between the germline ends. CDR3 nucleotide sequence: TGCGCCAGCAGCTTGATCCCAGGGAGGGCTGAAGCTTTCTTT. It yields the protein CASSLIPGRAEAFF.

The V gene is TRBV6-1, the J gene TRBJ2-3; TRBD1 agrees at 8 bases. The V gene's germline CDR1 is MNHNS and CDR2 SASEGT. With 2 bases clipped from V and 6 bases from J, the junction kept 7 bases outside the gene matches. CDR3 length: 15 amino acids. The CDR3 nucleotides read TGTGCCAGCAGTGAAACGTCAGGGGGCCCGGATACGCAGTATTTT. Protein: CASSETSGGPDTQYF.

V usage is TRBV11-2 and J usage is TRBJ1-1; D uncertain. This CDR3 is 11 amino acids long. The germline V gene encodes CDR1 SGHAT and CDR2 FQNNGV. Trimming took 3 bases from V and 3 from J, leaving 2 bases between them. CDR3 region: CASSFDTEAFF. The CDR3 DNA is TGTGCCAGCAGCTTCGACACTGAAGCTTTCTTT.

The gene calls are TRBV2 and TRBJ2-3; 9 nucleotides line up with TRBD2. The CDR3 has 16 amino acids. The V segment lost 7 bases and the J segment 0 bases; nucleotides outside the gene matches: 8. The V gene's germline CDR1 is SNHLY and CDR2 FYNNEI. CDR3 nucleotides: TGTGCCAGCACGGCTAGCGGGGTGACTAGCACAGATACGCAGTATTTT. Protein sequence: CASTASGVTSTDTQYF.

V and J are TRBV6-5 and TRBJ2-1; no definite D call. Germline V gene lookup returns CDR1 MNHEY and CDR2 SVGAGI. The CDR3 is made up of 14 amino acids. Trimming left V 2 bases short and J 7 bases short, with 12 bases between. The CDR3 DNA is TGTGCCAGCAGTTACGCGGCCGGTCGGAATGAGCAGTTCTTC. Translation gives CASSYAAGRNEQFF.

This chain joins TRBV5-1 and TRBJ2-6; 12 nucleotides match TRBD1. Germline values: CDR1 SGHRS, CDR2 YFSETQ. With 4 bases clipped from V and 4 bases from J, the junction kept 6 bases outside the gene matches. The CDR3 runs 17 residues. CDR3 protein: CASSPGQGARGANVLTF. For the CDR3, the DNA is TGCGCCAGCAGCCCGGGACAGGGGGCGCGGGGGGCCAACGTCCTGACTTTC.

The V and J genes are TRBV4-2 and TRBJ1-4, with D unresolved. CDR1 LGHNA and CDR2 YNFKEQ come from the germline V gene. V was trimmed by 4 bases and J by 0 bases, leaving 6 bases between them. The length of the CDR3 is 14 residues. Here the CDR3 reads CASSPRTTNEKLFF. The CDR3 DNA reads as TGTGCCAGCAGCCCAAGAACAACTAATGAAAAACTGTTTTTT.

The rearrangement links TRBV30 to TRBJ2-5; TRBD1 matches at 12 bases. The CDR3 consists of 13 residues. The germline CDR1 and CDR2 sequences are GTSNPN and SVGIG (reference sequence). The junction had 5 bases not matched to a gene; V was cut back by 5 bases and J by 7 bases. CDR3 region: CAWGGTGGRTQYF. The DNA of the CDR3 is TGTGCCTGGGGGGGGACAGGGGGCAGGACCCAGTACTTC.

The chain links TRBV4-3 to TRBJ2-3, with 8 bases lining up with TRBD1. This CDR3 spans 15 amino acids. V lost 0 bases, J lost 5 bases, and 4 bases stayed unmatched. Germline CDR1 is LGHNA and CDR2 is YSLEER. CDR3 coding DNA: TGCGCCAGCAGCCAAGATCTTGGGACAGGAGATACGCAGTATTTT. Encoded protein: CASSQDLGTGDTQYF.